The clone carrying this TCR beta chain was found once. Its specificity is unknown. Germline and junction disagree at one end, which may indicate a read error. Produced via immunoSEQ multiplex PCR; TCRdb's table is partial and in-frame only. The data show around 56,000 clones, 80% to 85% seen once. The time point: week 5, during vaccination. Doses comprised 300 ug of mutant IDH1 20-mer peptide each, plus topical imiquimod. This entry belongs to a study of a mutant IDH1 vaccine in newly diagnosed glioma. The CDR3 length is 16 residues. CDR1 is SGHNT and CDR2 is YYREEE in the germline V gene (reference sequence). Study-wide results and caveats: Apparently, pseudoprogression bore no relation to changes among the top peripheral T cell clonotypes.

The sequenced sample was PBMCs, obtained from a glioma patient whose treatment included an IDH1 peptide vaccine. The source is a young man with glioma. The rearrangement links TRBV5-4 to TRBJ1-3, with TRBD1 matching 11 bases. CDR3 nucleotides: TGTGCCAGCAGCTTGGAATTTGGGACAGGGGGAAGCACCATATATTTT. Its protein product is CASSLEFGTGGSTIYF.